A selection of T cell receptor beta chains follows, all from one sample in a study of blood T cell repertoires in COVID-19. Clones were read by immunoSEQ multiplex PCR, and TCRdb kept only the in-frame ones, dropping some. The data contain approximately 210,000 clones, 88% of them seen just once; the ten biggest clones take up around 1.5%. Sequencing used peripheral blood. These TCRs come from a man between 18 and 29 years old with active or convalescent COVID-19. Each CDR3 is given with its conserved first and last residue. The D gene is left open where the match is weak. Where a row states a size, it is once, few, many or the class of an expanded clone; other rows omit it.

>few|TRBV28|TRBJ2-4|TRBD1
TGTGCCAGCAGTGAGACAGGGGGAGCCAAAAACATTCAGTACTTC
CASSETGGAKNIQYF
>NA|TRBV7-9|TRBJ2-3|TRBD1
TGTGCCAGCACCAGACAGGGATCGACAGATACGCAGTATTTT
CASTRQGSTDTQYF
>NA|TRBV30|TRBJ1-5|TRBD1
TGTGCCTGGAGTGTACAGGGGTATAGCAATCAGCCCCAGCATTTT
CAWSVQGYSNQPQHF
>NA|TRBV19|TRBJ1-3|TRBD1
TGTGCCAGTCGGGACAGCCTCAGACCGTCTGGAAACACCATATATTTT
CASRDSLRPSGNTIYF
>NA|TRBV9|TRBJ1-3|NA
TGTGCCAGCAGCGTAGGGGCACCCCGCGTTCAGACCAACTCTGGAAACACCATATATTTT
CASSVGAPRVQTNSGNTIYF
>NA|TRBV7-6|TRBJ2-2|TRBD2
TGTGCCAGCAGCTTATTTAAGGGTACTAGCGCCGGCAGCGGGGAGCTGTTTTTT
CASSLFKGTSAGSGELFF
>few|TRBV3-1/TRBV3-2|TRBJ2-7|NA
TGTGCCAGCAGCCCAGTGAAGTCGCAGGCCCGAACAGAGCAGTACTTC
CASSPVKSQARTEQYF
>NA|TRBV28|TRBJ1-5|TRBD1
TGTGCCAGCTTACAGGGGAACAATCAGCCCCAGCATTTT
CASLQGNNQPQHF
>NA|TRBV9|TRBJ2-3|NA
TGTGCCAGCAGCGTAGTCCCACAACACACAGATACGCAGTATTTT
CASSVVPQHTDTQYF
>once|TRBV11-2|TRBJ2-1|TRBD1
TGTGCCAGCAGCTTAGATCGTTCCCCGCACAGGGGGGTTCATGAGCAGTTCTTC
CASSLDRSPHRGVHEQFF
>NA|TRBV27|TRBJ1-5|NA
TGTGCCAGCAGTCTCTCCGAGGTGGGGCCCCAGCATTTT
CASSLSEVGPQHF
>NA|TRBV5-1|TRBJ1-2|TRBD1
TGCGCCAGCAGCCTAGGACAGGGGGCCTTCGGCTACACCTTC
CASSLGQGAFGYTF
>NA|TRBV6-7|TRBJ2-1|TRBD2
TGTGCCAGCACCGCGGTAGGACTAGCGGGGGGCCCACACAACTATGAGCAGTTCTTC
CASTAVGLAGGPHNYEQFF
>NA|TRBV10-3|TRBJ2-1|TRBD1
TGTGCCACCAAGCCGACCGGGACAGGGGGTAATGAGCAGTTCTTC
CATKPTGTGGNEQFF
>NA|TRBV7-8|TRBJ2-3|NA
TGTGCCAGCAGCTTACGGGGATCGACAACGAGGGTGACGGATACGCAGTATTTT
CASSLRGSTTRVTDTQYF
>NA|TRBV28|TRBJ1-5|TRBD1
TGTGCCAGCACCGAAAACTGGGGGACAGGGGTGTCGCAATTCAATCAGCCCCAGCATTTT
CASTENWGTGVSQFNQPQHF
>NA|TRBV18|TRBJ2-1|TRBD2
TGTGCCAGCTCACCCGCCGGGACTAGCGGGTACAATGAGCAGTTCTTC
CASSPAGTSGYNEQFF
>few|TRBV30|TRBJ1-5|NA
TGTGCCTGGAGTGTATCTCAACGGGATCAGCCCCAGCATTTT
CAWSVSQRDQPQHF
>NA|TRBV6-2/TRBV6-3|TRBJ1-5|NA
TGTGCCAGCAGCCCCATCGGGTCCGGGAACCAGCATTTT
CASSPIGSGNQHF
>NA|TRBV7-2|TRBJ2-1|NA
TGTGCCACCTGTCTTTCGCCGCGGGGATCCTACAATGAGCAGTTCTTC
CATCLSPRGSYNEQFF
>NA|TRBV11-2|TRBJ1-2|NA
TGTGCCAGCAGCTTAGCAGGGGTCTATGGCTACACCTTC
CASSLAGVYGYTF
>NA|TRBV7-2|TRBJ2-1|TRBD2
TGTGCCAGCAGCTCTATTTCCGGGACTAGCGGGAGCCTCCCTGAGCAGTTCTTC
CASSSISGTSGSLPEQFF
>NA|TRBV6-2/TRBV6-3|TRBJ2-5|NA
TGTGCCAGCAGTTCCGAACGACTAGTAATGACGGAGACCCAGTACTTC
CASSSERLVMTETQYF
>NA|TRBV19|TRBJ1-4|NA
TGTGCACTACGAAACAAGGAACTGTTTTTT
CALRNKELFF
>NA|TRBV7-2|TRBJ1-3|NA
TGTGCCAGCAGCTTAGGGGTCGGGGGAACCATATATTTT
CASSLGVGGTIYF
>NA|TRBV12-3/TRBV12-4|TRBJ2-3|NA
TGTGCCAGCAGTTTCGCAGATACGCAGTATTTT
CASSFADTQYF
>once|TRBV12-3/TRBV12-4|TRBJ1-2|NA
TGTGCCAGCAGGTTACGACAGGCCTATGGCTACACCTTC
CASRLRQAYGYTF
>NA|TRBV7-2|TRBJ2-7|NA
TGTGCCAGCAGCCAGGGCGTGCGACAGTTTTCTTTTGGGTACGAGCAGTACTTC
CASSQGVRQFSFGYEQYF
>NA|TRBV15|TRBJ2-7|NA
TGTGCCACCAGCTATGACCCCCGCAGAGATTCAGGGATCACCTACGAGCAGTACTTC
CATSYDPRRDSGITYEQYF
>NA|TRBV4-1|TRBJ2-7|NA
TGCGCCAGCAGCCAAGTGGGAGCGGACGGCTACGAGCAGTACTTC
CASSQVGADGYEQYF
>NA|TRBV6-5|TRBJ1-1|TRBD1
TGTGCCAGCAGTCACGGACAGGGGGAAGCTTTCTTT
CASSHGQGEAFF
>NA|TRBV6-1|TRBJ2-1|NA
TGTGCCAGCAGTGAAGGTGTGCGCGTCCTCAGGCACGAGCAGTTCTTC
CASSEGVRVLRHEQFF
>NA|TRBV18|TRBJ1-4|NA
TGTGCCAGCTCACCCGGGACAACTAATGAAAAACTGTTTTTT
CASSPGTTNEKLFF
>NA|TRBV29-1|TRBJ2-7|NA
TGCAGCGTTGAAGACCGGGCGGGGTACTCCTACGAGCAGTACTTC
CSVEDRAGYSYEQYF
>NA|TRBV30|TRBJ2-7|TRBD2
TGTGCCTGGAGTGTAGGTAGCGGGAGCCCCTACGAGCAGTACTTC
CAWSVGSGSPYEQYF
>NA|TRBV3-1/TRBV3-2|TRBJ1-6|NA
TGTGCCAGCCGAGCCAACGGACGAGGAAGGGGGTCACCCCTCCACTTT
CASRANGRGRGSPLHF
>NA|TRBV6-5|TRBJ2-1|NA
TGTGCCAGCAGTTACTTCCGGACAGTTAATGGTGAGCAGTTCTTC
CASSYFRTVNGEQFF
>NA|TRBV4-3|TRBJ2-2|NA
TGCGCCAGCAGCCTGCAAGAGGACTACTCCGGGGAGCTGTTTTTT
CASSLQEDYSGELFF
>NA|TRBV5-5|TRBJ2-7|TRBD2
TGTGCCAGCAGCTTAAGCGGGAGCCCCGAGCAGTACTTC
CASSLSGSPEQYF
>NA|TRBV6-4|TRBJ1-6|NA
TGTGCCAGCAGACCGGACAGCGATAATTCACCCCTCCACTTT
CASRPDSDNSPLHF
>NA|TRBV5-4|TRBJ1-1|NA
TGTGCCAGCAGTCCCCAGATGAACACTGAAGCTTTCTTT
CASSPQMNTEAFF
>NA|TRBV6-5|TRBJ1-2|TRBD1
TGTGCCAGCCATGAAACAGGGGGCTATGGCTACACCTTC
CASHETGGYGYTF
>once|TRBV2|TRBJ1-4|TRBD1
TGTGCCAGCAGAAGACCGGGACAGGGAGGAGAAAAACTGTTTTTT
CASRRPGQGGEKLFF
>NA|TRBV7-9|TRBJ2-1|NA
TGTGCCAGCGGAGCGTCGTCCTCCTACAATGAGCAGTTCTTC
CASGASSSYNEQFF
>NA|TRBV7-8|TRBJ1-1|NA
TGTGCCAGCAGCTTAGGGTGGGGGCCCATGTTGAACACTGAAGCTTTCTTT
CASSLGWGPMLNTEAFF